The rows below give T cell receptor beta chains drawn from one sample of a study of blood T cells in healthy people across ages. TCRdb re-derived calls from the 5' RACE reads in MiXCR, one entry per CDR3 protein. The sample records approximately 1.5 million distinct CDR3 sequences, about 31% being singletons. The source material was blood. The source of these receptors is a woman aged 25 to 39 in good health. CDR3s include the opening cysteine and the closing phenylalanine or tryptophan. A D gene is named only where the DNA matches it firmly. Only part of the rows carry a size: once, few, many, or a class if the clone is expanded.

few	TRBV27	TRBJ2-5	TRBD2	CASSLPPSGGARETQYF	TGTGCCAGCAGTCTCCCCCCCAGCGGGGGGGCCAGGGAGACCCAGTACTTC
few	TRBV5-1	TRBJ2-1	TRBD2	CASSLVGRGSSYNEQFF	TGCGCCAGCAGCTTGGTTGGGCGGGGGAGCTCCTACAATGAGCAGTTCTTC
few	TRBV5-1	TRBJ2-7	TRBD1	CASSQGQGSYYEQYF	TGCGCCAGCAGCCAGGGACAGGGTAGTTACTACGAGCAGTACTTC
few	TRBV12-3/TRBV12-4	TRBJ2-7	-	CASSPRLQYFEQYF	TGTGCCAGCAGCCCGAGACTACAATATTTCGAGCAGTACTTC
few	TRBV15	TRBJ1-2	-	CATSRDWLGTYGYTF	TGTGCCACCAGCAGAGACTGGTTAGGGACCTATGGCTACACCTTC
-	TRBV20-1	TRBJ2-7	-	CGARDKVPEQYF	TGCGGTGCTAGAGATAAAGTCCCCGAGCAGTACTTC
few	TRBV5-1	TRBJ2-6	-	CASSGSSSGANVLTF	TGCGCCAGCAGCGGCAGTTCCTCTGGGGCCAACGTCCTGACTTTC
-	TRBV4-1	TRBJ2-3	-	CASGQVIILGTDTQYF	TGCGCCAGCGGCCAAGTAATCATTCTAGGTACAGATACGCAGTATTTT
few	TRBV7-2	TRBJ2-1	-	CASSSAGVISYNEQFF	TGTGCCAGCAGCTCAGCAGGGGTCATCTCCTACAATGAGCAGTTCTTC
few	TRBV28	TRBJ2-1	TRBD2	CASGIAGTYNEQFF	TGTGCCAGCGGCATAGCGGGGACCTACAATGAGCAGTTCTTC
-	TRBV5-1	TRBJ1-2	TRBD1	CASSIDRGRLFIYTF	TGCGCCAGCAGCATAGACAGGGGAAGACTCTTCATCTACACCTTC